The clone carrying this TCR beta chain was seen a single time. Method: immunoSEQ multiplex PCR; TCRdb's copy keeps in-frame clones and lacks some. This table holds some 220,000 clones, roughly nine tenths found once. The data originate from a study of blood T cell repertoires in COVID-19. There are 16 residues in the CDR3. Trimming took 0 bases from V and 1 from J, leaving 12 bases between them. The germline V gene has CDR1 LGHNA and CDR2 YSLEER. Sequencing input: PBMCs or T cells enriched from blood (not recorded which). The chain recombines TRBV4-3 with TRBJ1-1; D ambiguous. The receptor comes from a woman aged 45-65 years in a cohort exposed to, infected with or recovered from COVID-19 (not recorded which). The CDR3 bases are TGCGCCAGCAGCCAAGATCTCCCCGGGAGGAACACTGAAGCTTTCTTT. This gives the protein CASSQDLPGRNTEAFF.